This TCR delta chain was captured by sequencing in a study of gamma-delta T cells after stem cell transplantation (dated by TCRdb to 2016 to 2018). From cysteine to phenylalanine, the CDR3 is 18 amino acids long. Only the CDR3 DNA is retained, 54 bases long and in frame from the first base. V is trimmed back by 2 bases and J by 0 bases, and the junction contains 10 bases that no gene match accounts for. Based on the germline V gene, the CDR1 and CDR2 sequences are GEAIGNYY and EKD. This clone was detected only a few times. It has no known antigen specificity. TCRdb attributes to this sequence the protein of a much larger clone, which differs from the DNA translation at residue 6; a read error is likely, and the protein displayed is translated from the DNA. Library preparation used RT-PCR. TCRdb shows the sequencer as Illumina MiSeq. TCRdb reprocessed the public data with the CATT caller; entries with the same nucleotide sequence were combined afterwards. In all, the sample holds just under 3,000 delta-chain clones, and under 3% of those were seen once. 32% of the sample comes from the top ten.

The rearranged chain carries TRDV2 and TRDJ1, with 11 bases matching TRDD3. Sequenced: gamma-delta T cells. The TCR was taken from a human donor. It is not recorded whose cells these are; they may come from a transplant donor. This receptor carries the CDR3 CACDSALGDKGDTDKLIF. The bases read TGTGCCTGTGACAGTGCACTGGGGGATAAGGGGGACACCGATAAACTCATCTTT.